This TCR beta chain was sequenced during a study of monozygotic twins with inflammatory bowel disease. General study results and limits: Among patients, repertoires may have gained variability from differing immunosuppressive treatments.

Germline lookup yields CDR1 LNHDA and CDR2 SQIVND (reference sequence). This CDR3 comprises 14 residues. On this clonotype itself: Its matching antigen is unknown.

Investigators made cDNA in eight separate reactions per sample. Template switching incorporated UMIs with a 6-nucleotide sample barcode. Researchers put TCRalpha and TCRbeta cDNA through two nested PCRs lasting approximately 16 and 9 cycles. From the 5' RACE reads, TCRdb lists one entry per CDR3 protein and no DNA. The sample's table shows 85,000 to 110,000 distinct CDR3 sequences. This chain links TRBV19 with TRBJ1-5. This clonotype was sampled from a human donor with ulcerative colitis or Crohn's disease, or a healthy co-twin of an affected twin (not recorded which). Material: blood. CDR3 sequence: CASSSQYRNQPQHF.